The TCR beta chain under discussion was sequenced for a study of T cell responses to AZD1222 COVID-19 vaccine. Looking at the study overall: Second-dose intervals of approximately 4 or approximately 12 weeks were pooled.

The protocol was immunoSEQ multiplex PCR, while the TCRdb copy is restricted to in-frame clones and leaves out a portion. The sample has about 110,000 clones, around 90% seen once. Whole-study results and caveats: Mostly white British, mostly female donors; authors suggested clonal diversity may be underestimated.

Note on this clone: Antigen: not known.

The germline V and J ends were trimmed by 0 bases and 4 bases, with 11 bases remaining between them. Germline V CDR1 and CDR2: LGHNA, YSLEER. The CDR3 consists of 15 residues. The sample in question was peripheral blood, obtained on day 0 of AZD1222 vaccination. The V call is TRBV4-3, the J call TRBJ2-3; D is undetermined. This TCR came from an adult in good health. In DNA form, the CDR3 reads TGCGCCAGCAGCCAAGATCATCGTTTCCCAGATACGCAGTATTTT. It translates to CASSQDHRFPDTQYF.